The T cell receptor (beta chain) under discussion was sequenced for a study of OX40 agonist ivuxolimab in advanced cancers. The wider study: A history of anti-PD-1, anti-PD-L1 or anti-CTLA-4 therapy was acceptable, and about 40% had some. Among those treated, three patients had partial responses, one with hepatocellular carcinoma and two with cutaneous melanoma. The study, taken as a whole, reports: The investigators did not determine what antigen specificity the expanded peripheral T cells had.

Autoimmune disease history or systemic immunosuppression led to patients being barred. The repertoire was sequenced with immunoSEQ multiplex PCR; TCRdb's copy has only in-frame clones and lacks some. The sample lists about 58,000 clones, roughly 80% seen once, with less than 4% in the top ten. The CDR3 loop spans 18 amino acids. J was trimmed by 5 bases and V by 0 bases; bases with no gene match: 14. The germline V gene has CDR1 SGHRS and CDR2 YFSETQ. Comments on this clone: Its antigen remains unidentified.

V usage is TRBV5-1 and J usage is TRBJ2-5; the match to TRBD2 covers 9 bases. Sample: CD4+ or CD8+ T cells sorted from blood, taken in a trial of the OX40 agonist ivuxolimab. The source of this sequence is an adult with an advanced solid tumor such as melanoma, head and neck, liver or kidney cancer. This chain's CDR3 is CASSLGLAGRAWRETQYF. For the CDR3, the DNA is TGCGCCAGCAGCTTGGGGCTAGCGGGGAGAGCCTGGAGGGAGACCCAGTACTTC. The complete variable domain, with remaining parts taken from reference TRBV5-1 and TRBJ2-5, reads KAGVTQTPRYLIKTRGQQVTLSCSPISGHRSVSWYQQTPGQGLQFLFEYFSETQRNKGNFPGRFSGRQFSNSRSEMNVSTLELGDSALYLCASSLGLAGRAWRETQYFGPGTRLLVL.